The T cell receptor (beta chain) under discussion was sequenced for a study of T-cell memory formation after mild COVID-19. Study-wide background: TCR clusters were mostly donor specific.

Losses at the gene ends were 5 bases for V and 10 bases for J; bases not matched to a gene: 4. Germline loops: CDR1 LGHDT, CDR2 YNNKEL (reference sequence). The CDR3 has 12 residues. Study conclusions and caveats: The study detected some responding clones in pre-infection memory, suggesting cross-reactive memory joined. Clones which contracted sat mainly in CM and EM if CD4+, and in EMRA if CD8+.

TCR alpha and TCR beta cDNA libraries carrying sample barcodes and UMIs were produced by 5'RACE using constant-segment primers. MiXCR, run by TCRdb on the 5' RACE reads, gives a single entry per CDR3 protein. The sample gives about 110,000 distinct CDR3 sequences, around 17% of which show up once; about 6% is in the top ten. This clonotype turned up a few times. Its antigen is undetermined. This chain joins TRBV3-1 and TRBJ2-1, with 8 bases fitting TRBD1. The sequenced sample consisted of PBMCs or a T cell subset sorted from them (not recorded which). The sequence was collected from a man aged 18 to 29 who had mild COVID-19 (a few samples of this study predate the infection). Cell type and time point are not known. The CDR3 protein is CASSSGGREQFF. In nucleotides, the CDR3 is TGTGCCAGCAGCTCAGGGGGCCGGGAGCAGTTCTTC.